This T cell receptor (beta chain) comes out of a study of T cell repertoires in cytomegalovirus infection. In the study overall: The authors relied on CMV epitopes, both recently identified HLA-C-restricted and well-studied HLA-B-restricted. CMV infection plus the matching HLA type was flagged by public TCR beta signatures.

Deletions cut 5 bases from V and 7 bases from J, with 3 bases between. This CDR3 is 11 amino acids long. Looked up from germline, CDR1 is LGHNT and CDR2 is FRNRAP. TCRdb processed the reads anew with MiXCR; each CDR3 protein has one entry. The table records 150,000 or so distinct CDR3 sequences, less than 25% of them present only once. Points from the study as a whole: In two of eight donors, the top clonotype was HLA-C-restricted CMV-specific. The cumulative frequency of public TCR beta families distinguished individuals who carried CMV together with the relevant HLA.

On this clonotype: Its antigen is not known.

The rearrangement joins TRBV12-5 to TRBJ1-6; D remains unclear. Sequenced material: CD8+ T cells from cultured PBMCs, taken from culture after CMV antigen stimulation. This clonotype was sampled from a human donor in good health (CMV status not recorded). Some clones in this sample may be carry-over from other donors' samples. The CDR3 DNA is TGTGCTAGTGGTCTAAATTCACCCCTCCACTTT. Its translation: CASGLNSPLHF. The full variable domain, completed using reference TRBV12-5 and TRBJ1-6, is DARVTQTPRHKVTEMGQEVTMRCQPILGHNTVFWYRQTMMQGLELLAYFRNRAPLDDSGMPKDRFSAEMPDATLATLKIQPSEPRDSAVYFCASGLNSPLHFGNGTRLTVT.